The clone carrying this TCR beta chain appeared many times. Time point in this sample: sample taken at primary tumor resection. Whole RNA was taken from tumor, nontumor lung or frozen PBMC; it was then sequenced unsorted. The CDR3 totals 14 residues. The trim removed 4 bases at V and 11 bases at J, leaving 14 bases unmatched. From germline, CDR1 is SGHRS and CDR2 YFSETQ. The sample belongs to a study of spatial heterogeneity in lung cancer. TCRdb analysed the 5' RACE reads with MiXCR anew, one entry per CDR3 protein. The table includes fewer than 20,000 distinct CDR3 sequences, around 19% detected once.

The origin of this receptor is a male donor with early-stage non-small cell lung cancer. The sequencing here drew on PBMCs, taken at surgery. The chain is built from TRBV5-1 and TRBJ1-1; 7 bases map to TRBD1. The CDR3 nucleotides are TGCGCCAGCAGCCTGAAAGGGACAGCAGACACGGCTTTCTTT. It specifies CASSLKGTADTAFF.